This TCR beta chain was observed in a study of T cell responses to AZD1222 COVID-19 vaccine. Per germline, CDR1 SGHKS and CDR2 YYEKEE (reference sequence). The CDR3 has 14 amino acids. The V end was cut by 2 bases, the J end by 5 bases, with 11 bases between. Repertoires were generated with immunoSEQ multiplex PCR, while TCRdb's copy carries only in-frame clones and drops some. The table has 150,000 to 190,000 clones, 80% to 90% seen once; the top ten hold about 7%. As concerns this clone: Antigen: not known. Other DNA sequences in the sample encode the same CDR3.

Regarding the study as a whole: When two AZD1222 doses had been given, Spike-specific TCR breadth and depth rose. Scientists sampled the repertoires only once the peak T cell response had passed.

The starting material was peripheral blood, obtained after recovery from COVID-19. The chain links TRBV5-5 to TRBJ2-1; tentatively, D is TRBD1 (6 bases). The clonotype comes from an adult who had recovered from COVID-19. The CDR3 reads CASSFTGPNNEQFF. Here the CDR3 DNA reads TGTGCCAGCAGCTTCACAGGGCCGAACAATGAGCAGTTCTTC.